This passage covers 11 T cell receptor beta chains from one sample sequenced in a study of human versus mouse CDR3 diversity and MHC coevolution. Generated by immunoSEQ multiplex PCR, the TCRdb table keeps only in-frame clones and is missing some. Seen here are fewer than 80,000 clones, 92% observed once, and the top ten hold roughly 0.16%. The source material was naive CD4+ T cells from blood. The subset here: CD45RO-negative CD62L-positive naive CD4 T cells. These receptors all stem from a person aged 30-69 years in good health.

The rearrangement uses TRBV6-4 and TRBJ1-2; 7 nucleotides match TRBD1. The CDR3 is made up of 13 amino acids. V lost 3 bases, J lost 3 bases, and 1 base stayed unmatched. Per the germline V gene, CDR1 is MRHNA and CDR2 is SNTAGT. The CDR3 bases are TGTGCCAGCAGTGAAACAGGGGACTATGGCTACACCTTC. Protein: CASSETGDYGYTF.

V and J are TRBV7-9 and TRBJ2-5; TRBD2 agrees at 14 bases. The length of the CDR3 is 16 residues. With 6 bases clipped from V and 2 bases from J, the junction kept 5 bases outside the gene matches. Germline-derived CDR1 and CDR2 are SEHNR and FQNEAQ (reference sequence). CDR3 protein: CASREGTSGGQETQYF. The DNA for the CDR3 is TGTGCCAGCAGGGAAGGGACTAGCGGGGGACAAGAGACCCAGTACTTC.

The V and J genes are TRBV28 and TRBJ1-1; 7 bases are a match to TRBD1. Germline loops: CDR1 MDHEN, CDR2 SYDVKM. The CDR3 has 18 amino acids. The ends lost 7 bases at V and 3 bases at J; junction bases unmatched: 20. CDR3 loop: CASTPPEGAGVLDTEAFF. The CDR3 DNA is TGTGCCAGCACCCCCCCTGAGGGGGCGGGTGTCCTAGACACTGAAGCTTTCTTT.

The V gene is TRBV18, the J gene TRBJ2-5; D gene unclear. Near its end, the DNA agrees better with TRBJ2-7, so the J call may be wrong. The CDR3 length is 13 residues. From germline, CDR1 is KGHSH and CDR2 LQKENI. The CDR3 loop reads CASSRLGSYEQYF. CDR3 in DNA: TGTGCCAGCTCACGACTCGGTAGCTACGAGCAGTACTTC.

This clone was counted between two and nine times. The chain carries TRBV19 and TRBJ2-7; 7 bases are shared with TRBD2. Trimming took 2 bases from V and 7 from J; bases not matched to a gene: 14. The germline V gene has CDR1 LNHDA and CDR2 SQIVND (reference sequence). CDR3 size: 16 residues. DNA for the CDR3: TGTGCCAGTAGTATAATCGCGGGAGCGGGGTACTCTGAGCAGTACTTC. Translating it yields CASSIIAGAGYSEQYF.

This clone was seen a few times. The genes are TRBV7-9 and TRBJ1-2, with TRBD1 identical over 8 bases. J lost 7 bases, V lost 3 bases, and 4 bases had no gene match. CDR1 is SEHNR, CDR2 FQNEAQ, per germline (reference sequence). The CDR3 covers 13 residues. For the CDR3, the DNA is TGTGCCAGCAGCTTTTCAGGGGGCTTTGGCTACACCTTC. It is translated as CASSFSGGFGYTF. Drawing the rest from reference TRBV7-9 and TRBJ1-2, the complete variable domain is DTGVSQNPRHKITKRGQNVTFRCDPISEHNRLYWYRQTLGQGPEFLTYFQNEAQLEKSRLLSDRFSAERPKGSFSTLEIQRTEQGDSAMYLCASSFSGGFGYTFGSGTRLTVV.

The chain carries TRBV21-1 and TRBJ1-1; TRBD1, the table's D call, was not compared with the DNA. TRBV21-1 is recorded as a pseudogene. The CDR3 covers 17 residues. This CDR3 reads CASSTVDRASTNTEAFF. The CDR3 DNA sequence: TGTGCCAGCAGCACTGTGGACAGGGCTTCGACGAACACTGAAGCTTTCTTT.

The chain recombines TRBV5-1 with TRBJ2-3; D unclear. Germline CDR1 SGHRS, CDR2 YFSETQ. The CDR3 totals 14 residues. With 6 bases removed from V and 0 bases from J, the gap between germline ends came to 11 bases. The CDR3 spells CASTQMASTDTQYF. CDR3 nucleotides: TGCGCCAGCACGCAGATGGCTAGCACAGATACGCAGTATTTT.

The V call is TRBV10-2, the J call TRBJ2-7; TRBD1 matches at 7 bases. In germline, CDR1 is WSHSY, CDR2 SAAADI. The CDR3 loop spans 15 amino acids. Trimming removed 4 bases from V and 4 bases from J; junction bases left unmatched: 10. CDR3 sequence reads: CASSGGSTGLYEQYF. In DNA form, the CDR3 reads TGCGCCAGCAGTGGGGGGTCGACAGGGTTATACGAGCAGTACTTC.

The genes are TRBV11-2 and TRBJ2-2, with 8 bases fitting TRBD1. The germline gives CDR1 SGHAT, CDR2 FQNNGV. The CDR3 runs to 16 residues. The J segment lost 3 bases and the V segment lost 3 bases, leaving 6 bases of the junction unmatched. The CDR3 spells CASSFPGGRDTGELFF. DNA for the CDR3: TGTGCCAGCAGCTTTCCAGGGGGCAGGGACACCGGGGAGCTGTTTTTT. Supplemented by reference TRBV11-2 and TRBJ2-2, the full variable domain reads EAGVAQSPRYKIIEKRQSVAFWCNPISGHATLYWYQQILGQGPKLLIQFQNNGVVDDSQLPKDRFSAERLKGVDSTLKIQPAKLEDSAVYLCASSFPGGRDTGELFFGEGSRLTVL.

The chain couples TRBV7-9 to TRBJ2-1; 8 bases are a match to TRBD2. V gave up 8 bases and J gave up 5 bases; unmatched junction bases: 8. CDR3 length equals 14 residues. CDR1 and CDR2 (germline): SEHNR, FQNEAQ (reference sequence). The DNA of the CDR3 is TGTGCCAGCCGGTCGAGCGGGGGTGACAATGAGCAGTTCTTC. As protein: CASRSSGGDNEQFF.